The 10 T cell receptor beta chains below all came from one sample that was sequenced in a study of blood T cell repertoires in COVID-19. Produced via immunoSEQ multiplex PCR; TCRdb's table is partial and in-frame only. The sample contains fewer than 200,000 clones, approximately 87% of which appear only once. Sequencing was done on a sample of PBMCs or T cells enriched from blood (not recorded which). These receptors were obtained from a woman aged 45-59 years who had recovered from COVID-19.

The rearrangement uses TRBV5-6 and TRBJ1-3; TRBD1 might be the D (5 bases). The CDR3 length is 13 residues. V shed 3 bases and J shed 4 bases, with 8 bases lying between them. Germline V gene lookup returns CDR1 SGHDT and CDR2 YYEEEE. The CDR3 is CASSWGSGNTIYF. The DNA of the CDR3 is TGTGCCAGCAGCTGGGGCTCAGGAAACACCATATATTTT.

As regards this clone: Germline and junction disagree at one end, which may indicate a read error. The chain combines TRBV7-9 with TRBJ1-4; a weak D match, TRBD1 (6 bases). Germline-derived CDR1 and CDR2 are SEHNR and FQNEAQ (reference sequence). This CDR3 has 12 residues. This CDR3 reads CASSLEGGRESF. The CDR3 coding sequence is TGTGCCAGCAGCTTAGAGGGGGGGCGCGAGTCCTTT.

The V gene is TRBV2, the J gene TRBJ2-2, with TRBD1 identical over 10 bases. V lost 6 bases to trimming and J lost 0 bases; unmatched junction nucleotides: 1. CDR3 length equals 15 residues. Germline CDR1 reads SNHLY; CDR2 reads FYNNEI. CDR3 nucleotides: TGTGCCAGCAGAGGGACAGGGGCGAACACCGGGGAGCTGTTTTTT. Translation gives CASRGTGANTGELFF.

This chain joins TRBV11-2 and TRBJ1-3; perhaps TRBD1 as D (5 bases). Germline lookup yields CDR1 SGHAT and CDR2 FQNNGV. With 5 bases removed from V and 0 bases from J, the gap between germline ends came to 14 bases. The CDR3 totals 16 residues. CDR3 residues: CASSRGVGVSGNTIYF. CDR3 DNA sequence: TGTGCCAGCAGCCGCGGGGTGGGGGTCTCTGGAAACACCATATATTTT.

This rearrangement joins TRBV6-5 to TRBJ2-1; possible D gene TRBD2, 6 bases. Germline values: CDR1 MNHEY, CDR2 SVGAGI. V was shortened by 1 base and J by 7 bases, with 17 bases between the two germline ends. This CDR3 is built from 16 residues. The CDR3 nucleotides are TGTGCCAGCAGTTACTTGATTGGTAGCGGAGCGAATGAGCAGTTCTTC. It is translated as CASSYLIGSGANEQFF.

This clone was counted a single time. The V gene is TRBV4-1, the J gene TRBJ2-1; possible D gene TRBD1, 5 bases. Germline loops: CDR1 MGHRA, CDR2 YSYEKL. CDR3 size: 15 residues. Trimming took 6 bases from V and 3 from J, leaving 15 bases between them. The CDR3 loop reads CASRLDRSNYNEQFF. The CDR3 DNA sequence: TGCGCCAGCAGGCTCGACAGATCCAACTACAATGAGCAGTTCTTC.

V usage is TRBV7-9 and J usage is TRBJ2-1; D is possibly TRBD2 (5 bases). Trimming stripped 1 base from V and 1 base from J, with 8 bases between. Germline values: CDR1 SEHNR, CDR2 FQNEAQ (reference sequence). CDR3 length equals 15 residues. The CDR3 spells CASSLDPGSYNEQFF. CDR3 nucleotide sequence: TGTGCCAGCAGCTTAGACCCGGGGTCCTACAATGAGCAGTTCTTC.

The gene calls are TRBV6-6 and TRBJ1-2; D call uncertain. Germline V gene lookup returns CDR1 MNHNY and CDR2 SVGAGI (reference sequence). Trimming removed 5 bases at V and 0 bases at J, with 10 bases between. This CDR3 is built from 14 residues. CDR3 nucleotide sequence: TGTGCCAGCAGTCCACCGAGTGCTAACTATGGCTACACCTTC. Encoded protein: CASSPPSANYGYTF.

The chain employs TRBV4-1 and TRBJ1-3; D may be TRBD1 (6 bases). V lost 4 bases and J lost 3, with 16 bases in between. The CDR3 has 16 residues. Germline V gene lookup returns CDR1 MGHRA and CDR2 YSYEKL. The CDR3 nucleotides read TGCGCCAGCAGCCGTCAGGGGCCAAGCCTTGGAAACACCATATATTTT. Residues: CASSRQGPSLGNTIYF.

This sequence joins TRBV28 and TRBJ2-6; D is ambiguous. V shed 7 bases and J shed 1 base, with 17 bases lying between them. The length of the CDR3 is 17 residues. The germline V gene has CDR1 MDHEN and CDR2 SYDVKM. The CDR3: CASISARRLSGANVLTF. The DNA of the CDR3 is TGTGCCAGCATTTCCGCTCGCAGGTTGTCTGGGGCCAACGTCCTGACTTTC.